Given below is one T cell receptor (beta chain) in context. Its specificity is not known. The repertoire was sequenced with immunoSEQ multiplex PCR; TCRdb's copy has only in-frame clones and lacks some. Among 90,000 to 120,000 clones listed, around 91% were seen once. Germline assignment: CDR1 MNHEY and CDR2 SVGAGI. The CDR3 has 15 amino acids. V dropped 7 bases and J dropped 0; count of bases not matched to a gene: 8. The data derive from a study of Tregs in tolerant kidney transplant recipients. Findings and limits, study-wide: The most relevant donor-specific Treg TCRbeta repertoire apparently came from expansion with activated donor B cells.

The clonotype originates from a human donor who received a combined kidney and bone marrow transplant. The material sequenced was CD4+ T cells from blood, taken before the transplant. The rearrangement uses TRBV6-5 and TRBJ2-7; 8 nucleotides match TRBD2. CDR3 nucleotide sequence: TGTGCCAGCACCACAGCGGGGACTAGCTCCTACGAGCAGTACTTC. It specifies CASTTAGTSSYEQYF.